A single sample is the source of the 3 T cell receptor beta chains below, sequenced in a study of control samples from healthy donors and cancer patients. Assay used: immunoSEQ multiplex PCR; TCRdb lists only in-frame clones, some missing. Among 80,000 to 100,000 clones listed, 79% were seen once. Sequencing was performed on blood. Source of these receptors: a woman aged 25-40 years in good health.

The V call is TRBV5-6, the J call TRBJ2-7; no definite D call. The germline CDR1 and CDR2 sequences are SGHDT and YYEEEE. The CDR3 totals 14 residues. The ends were cut back, 0 bases at V and 3 bases at J, with 10 bases in the middle. The CDR3: CASSLAPARYEQYF. In nucleotides, the CDR3 is TGTGCCAGCAGCTTGGCGCCAGCACGCTACGAGCAGTACTTC.

This chain joins TRBV6-4 and TRBJ2-2; 7 nucleotides match TRBD1. There are 13 residues in the CDR3. V gave up 5 bases and J gave up 4 bases; unmatched junction bases: 1. Germline V gives CDR1 MRHNA, CDR2 SNTAGT. CDR3 residues: CASSTGVTGELFF. The DNA for the CDR3 is TGTGCCAGCAGTACAGGGGTCACCGGGGAGCTGTTTTTT.

The chain combines TRBV4-2 with TRBJ1-2, with 8 bases lining up with TRBD1. With V trimmed by 1 base and J by 6 bases, 4 bases remained unmatched. The CDR3 covers 14 residues. CDR1 LGHNA and CDR2 YNFKEQ come from the germline V gene. DNA of the CDR3: TGTGCCAGCAGCCAAGGGACAGGGCGGGATGGCTACACCTTC. Its protein product is CASSQGTGRDGYTF.